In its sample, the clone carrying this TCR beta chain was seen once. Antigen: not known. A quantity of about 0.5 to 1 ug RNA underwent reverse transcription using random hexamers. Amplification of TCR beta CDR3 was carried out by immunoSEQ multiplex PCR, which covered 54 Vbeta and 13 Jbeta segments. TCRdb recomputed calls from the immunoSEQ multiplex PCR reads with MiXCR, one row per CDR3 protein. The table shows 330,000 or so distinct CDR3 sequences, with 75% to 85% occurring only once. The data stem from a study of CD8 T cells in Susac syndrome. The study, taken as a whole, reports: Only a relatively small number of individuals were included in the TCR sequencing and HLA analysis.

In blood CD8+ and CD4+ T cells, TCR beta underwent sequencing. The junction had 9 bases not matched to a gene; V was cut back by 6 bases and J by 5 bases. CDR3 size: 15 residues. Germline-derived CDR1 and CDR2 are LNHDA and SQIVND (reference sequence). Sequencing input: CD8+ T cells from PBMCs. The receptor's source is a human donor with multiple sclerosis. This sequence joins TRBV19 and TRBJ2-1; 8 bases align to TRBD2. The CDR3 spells CASSLAGSSHNEQFF. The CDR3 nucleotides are TGTGCCAGTAGCTTAGCGGGAAGTAGCCACAATGAGCAGTTCTTC.